The 2 T cell receptor beta chains below were found in one sample sequenced in a study of blood T cell repertoires in COVID-19. The table came from immunoSEQ multiplex PCR; TCRdb's copy has only in-frame clones and leaves some out. The sample shows roughly 91,000 clones, roughly four fifths of them seen only once. Sequencing was carried out using peripheral blood. These receptors were obtained from a woman older than 75 with acute or convalescent COVID-19.

This clone appeared a single time. V gene TRBV28 combines with J gene TRBJ2-7, with D possibly being TRBD2 (5 bases). Trimming took off 4 bases at V and 2 bases at J, with 21 bases between the two ends. The CDR3 runs to 17 residues. Germline V gene lookup returns CDR1 MDHEN and CDR2 SYDVKM. Written as DNA, the CDR3 is TGTGCCAGCAGTTACCATCGGGGATCAAACCGGGCCTACGAGCAGTACTTC. As protein: CASSYHRGSNRAYEQYF.

The V and J genes are TRBV5-8 and TRBJ2-1; 10 bases match TRBD1. This CDR3 spans 16 amino acids. V dropped 0 bases and J dropped 4; count of bases not matched to a gene: 4. CDR1 is SGHTS and CDR2 is YDEGEE in the germline V gene. CDR3 bases: TGTGCCAGCAGCTTGGGTCGGACAGGGGGATACAATGAGCAGTTCTTC. Translation gives CASSLGRTGGYNEQFF.